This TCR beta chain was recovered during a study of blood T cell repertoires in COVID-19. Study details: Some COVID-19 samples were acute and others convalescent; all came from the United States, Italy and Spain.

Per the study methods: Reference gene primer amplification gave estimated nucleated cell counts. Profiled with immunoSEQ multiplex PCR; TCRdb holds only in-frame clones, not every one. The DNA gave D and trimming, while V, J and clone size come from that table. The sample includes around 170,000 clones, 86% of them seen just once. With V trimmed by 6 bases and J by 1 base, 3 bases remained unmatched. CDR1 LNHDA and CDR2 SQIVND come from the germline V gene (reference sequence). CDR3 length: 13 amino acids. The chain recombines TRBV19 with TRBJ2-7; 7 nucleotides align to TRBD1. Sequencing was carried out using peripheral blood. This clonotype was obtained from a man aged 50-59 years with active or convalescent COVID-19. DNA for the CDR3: TGTGCCAGTAGAAGACAGGGATCCTACGAGCAGTACTTC. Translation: CASRRQGSYEQYF.